The clone carrying this TCR beta chain came up a few times. The entry originates in a study of T cells after yellow fever vaccination. A universal primer site and UMIs were added as TCR cDNA was made by 5'RACE template switching. MiXCR, run by TCRdb on the 5' RACE reads, gives a single entry per CDR3 protein. The sample lists more than 75,000 distinct CDR3 sequences, roughly 10% occurring once. The V end was cut by 2 bases, the J end by 2 bases, with 16 bases between. CDR1 is MNHEY, CDR2 SVGEGT, per germline. This CDR3 spans 17 amino acids. Study outcomes and limitations: Repertoires obtained by FACS sorting could include abundant clonotypes that entered as contaminants from the bulk population. A weaker secondary response peaked on day 5, the primary on day 15.

The sequencing here drew on CD8+ T cells not binding an NS4B(214-222) dextramer, sorted from PBMCs, taken approximately 16 days after the first yellow fever vaccination. The V gene is TRBV6-2 or TRBV6-3, the J gene TRBJ2-1, with D hard to call. This TCR was recovered from a man aged 18 to 30 who received the YFV17D yellow fever vaccine. The CDR3 sequence: CASSYPQTGGTYNEQFF. Here the CDR3 DNA reads TGTGCCAGCAGTTACCCACAGACTGGTGGGACCTACAATGAGCAGTTCTTC.